This TCR beta chain derives from a study of cytomegalovirus exposure and HLA in healthy donors. The CDR3 is 14 amino acids. Germline lookup yields CDR1 SGHAT and CDR2 FQNNGV. With V trimmed by 1 base and J by 8 bases, 5 bases remained unmatched. The PCR made use of 60 Vbeta and 13 Jbeta primers. Repertoires were generated with immunoSEQ multiplex PCR, while TCRdb's copy carries only in-frame clones and drops some. The table lists tens of thousands of clones. Whole-study results and caveats: A link between a missense DCLRE1C variant and TCR beta V- and J-gene trimming emerged from a later analysis. Within a later analysis, the majority of CMV-associated TCR beta chains appeared HLA-restricted. The listing of fewer than 200 TCR beta chains classed them as cytomegalovirus-associated.

Notes on this clone: Its target is not known.

This receptor was taken from a man aged 18 to 30 in good health and CMV-seropositive. The rearrangement links TRBV11-2 to TRBJ1-1, with TRBD1 identical over 9 bases. Sequencing used PBMCs. The CDR3 bases are TGTGCCAGCAGCTTAGTCCTAACAGGGGGCGAAGCTTTCTTT. This encodes CASSLVLTGGEAFF.